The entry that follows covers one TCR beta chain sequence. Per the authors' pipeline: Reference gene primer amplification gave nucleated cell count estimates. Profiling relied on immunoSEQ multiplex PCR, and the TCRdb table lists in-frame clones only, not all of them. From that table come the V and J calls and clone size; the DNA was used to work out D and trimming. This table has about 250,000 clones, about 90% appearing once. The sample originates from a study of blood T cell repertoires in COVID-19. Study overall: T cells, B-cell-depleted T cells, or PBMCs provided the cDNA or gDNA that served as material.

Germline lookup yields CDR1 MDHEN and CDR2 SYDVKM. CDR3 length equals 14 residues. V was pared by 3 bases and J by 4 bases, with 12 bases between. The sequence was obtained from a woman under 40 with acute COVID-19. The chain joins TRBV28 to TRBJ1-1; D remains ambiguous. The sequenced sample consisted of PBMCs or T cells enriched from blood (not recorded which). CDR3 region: CASSFSLAGTEAFF. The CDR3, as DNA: TGTGCCAGCAGTTTCTCCCTGGCGGGCACTGAAGCTTTCTTT.